This T cell receptor beta chain was identified during a study of T cells after yellow fever vaccination. Study as a whole: Fractions of low cell number were prepared using SMART-Seq v4 Ultra Low Input.

The study made its TCR cDNA through 5'RACE template switching. That step introduced a universal primer site along with UMIs. TCRdb itself ran the 5' RACE reads through MiXCR, one entry per CDR3 protein. The sample lists about 350,000 distinct CDR3 sequences, about 4% occurring once. The CDR3 extends over 15 amino acids. Trimming left V 6 bases short and J 3 bases short, with 14 bases between. Germline V gene data show CDR1 as MNHNS and CDR2 as SASEGT. Overall study findings and caveats: Abundant bulk-population clonotypes could contaminate the FACS-sorted repertoires.

This clonotype was seen only a few times. Its antigen is currently unknown. The specimen was PBMCs, collected 5 days after the yellow fever booster vaccination. The rearrangement joins TRBV6-1 to TRBJ2-2; D may be TRBD2 (5 bases). The TCR originated in a man aged 18 to 30 who received the YFV17D yellow fever vaccine. Here the CDR3 DNA reads TGTGCCAGCAGGGCTGGCGGGTTTTACACCGGGGAGCTGTTTTTT. Its protein product is CASRAGGFYTGELFF.